The rows below give T cell receptor beta chains drawn from one sample of a study of shared clonotypes between healthy human individuals. This table comes from immunoSEQ multiplex PCR, and its TCRdb copy is limited to in-frame clones, with some not included. The table records around 2,000,000 clones, about 94% of them present only once. What was sequenced was naive CD8+ T cells sorted from blood. Receptor source: a man between 18 and 29 years old in good health. CDR3s include the opening cysteine and the closing phenylalanine or tryptophan. The D gene is left open where the match is weak. Not every row has a clone size; where given, it reads once, few, many or a size class.

j_call,v_call,d_call,clone_size,cdr3_aa,cdr3_nt
TRBJ1-2,TRBV27,.,.,CASSRVPRDGYTF,TGTGCCAGCAGTCGAGTGCCGAGGGATGGCTACACCTTC
TRBJ1-1,TRBV7-6,.,.,CASTPAATNTEAFF,TGTGCCAGCACCCCGGCAGCAACCAACACTGAAGCTTTCTTT
TRBJ2-4,TRBV9,.,.,CASSGTEDIQYF,TGTGCCAGCAGCGGGACAGAGGACATTCAGTACTTC
TRBJ2-7,TRBV9,.,.,CASSVSPGSYEQYF,TGTGCCAGCAGCGTATCCCCCGGCTCCTACGAGCAGTACTTC
TRBJ2-2,TRBV29-1,.,.,CSVGSGNTGELFF,TGCAGCGTTGGCTCCGGGAACACCGGGGAGCTGTTTTTT
TRBJ2-1,TRBV7-9,.,.,CASSLTGTNNEQFF,TGTGCCAGCAGCTTAACCGGGACAAACAATGAGCAGTTCTTC
TRBJ2-5,TRBV11-2,TRBD2,.,CASSLVSFGRTSAYF,TGTGCCAGCAGCTTAGTGAGTTTTGGACGGACTAGCGCGTACTTC
TRBJ2-7,TRBV18,TRBD2,.,CASSPGLAGGSYEQYF,TGTGCCAGCTCACCTGGACTAGCGGGGGGCTCCTACGAGCAGTACTTC
TRBJ2-2,TRBV30,TRBD1,.,CAWSLWTGDTGELFF,TGTGCCTGGAGCCTGTGGACAGGGGACACCGGGGAGCTGTTTTTT
TRBJ1-1,TRBV4-1,.,.,CASSFVADQNTEAFF,TGCGCCAGCAGCTTCGTGGCGGACCAGAACACTGAAGCTTTCTTT
TRBJ1-5,TRBV7-3,.,.,CASSLGTNGQPQHF,TGTGCCAGCAGCTTAGGGACCAACGGGCAGCCCCAGCATTTT
TRBJ2-7,TRBV27,.,.,CASSLTGTGFYEQYF,TGTGCCAGCAGTTTGACCGGGACGGGATTCTACGAGCAGTACTTC
TRBJ2-1,TRBV6-9,.,.,CASSFVVRAHPSSYNEQFF,TGTGCCAGCAGTTTTGTAGTCAGGGCCCACCCCAGCTCCTACAATGAGCAGTTCTTC
TRBJ2-6,TRBV7-9,TRBD1,.,CASSHATGGPNVLTF,TGTGCCAGCAGTCACGCGACAGGGGGCCCCAACGTCCTGACTTTC
TRBJ2-7,TRBV4-1,TRBD1,few,CASSLRTGEAYEQYF,TGCGCCAGCAGCCTCAGGACAGGGGAGGCCTACGAGCAGTACTTC
TRBJ2-3,TRBV7-9,.,.,CASSLVPPATDTQYF,TGTGCCAGCAGCTTAGTCCCTCCGGCCACAGATACGCAGTATTTT
TRBJ1-5,TRBV9,.,once,CASSTSGSFDQPQHF,TGTGCCAGCAGCACCTCAGGGTCGTTCGATCAGCCCCAGCATTTT
TRBJ1-1,TRBV30,TRBD1,.,CAWSWDRDKMNTEAFF,TGTGCCTGGAGCTGGGACAGGGACAAGATGAACACTGAAGCTTTCTTT
TRBJ2-7,TRBV29-1,.,.,CSVYTGSAYEQYF,TGCAGCGTTTATACAGGATCTGCCTACGAGCAGTACTTC
TRBJ1-5,TRBV27,.,.,CASSPGLYQPQHF,TGTGCCAGCAGCCCGGGGCTCTATCAGCCCCAGCATTTT
TRBJ1-3,TRBV13,.,.,CASRGEGSGNTIYF,TGTGCCAGCAGGGGGGAAGGATCTGGAAACACCATATATTTT
TRBJ2-3,TRBV4-3,.,.,CASTRDTQYF,TGCGCCAGCACCCGGGATACGCAGTATTTT
TRBJ2-5,TRBV27,TRBD2,.,CASSLSFETSRETQYF,TGTGCCAGCAGTTTATCGTTCGAGACTAGCAGAGAGACCCAGTACTTC
TRBJ1-1,TRBV27,.,.,CASSSGGTEAFF,TGTGCCAGCTCCTCGGGAGGGACTGAAGCTTTCTTT
TRBJ2-1,TRBV7-8,.,.,CASSLQGGTTNEQFF,TGTGCCAGCAGCCTGCAGGGCGGAACAACCAATGAGCAGTTCTTC
TRBJ2-7,TRBV6-5,.,once,CASSFGGSSYEQYF,TGTGCCAGCAGCTTCGGCGGTAGCTCCTACGAGCAGTACTTC
TRBJ1-5,TRBV12-5,.,.,CASGFFPGNQPQHF,TGTGCTAGTGGTTTTTTCCCAGGGAATCAGCCCCAGCATTTT
TRBJ2-7,TRBV4-1,TRBD2,.,CASSQVSPTSGVYEQYF,TGCGCCAGCAGCCAAGTCTCCCCTACTAGCGGGGTTTACGAGCAGTACTTC
TRBJ2-7,TRBV9,.,.,CASSVGGPLYEQYF,TGTGCCAGCAGCGTCGGGGGCCCTCTCTACGAGCAGTACTTC
TRBJ2-5,TRBV7-8,TRBD2,.,CASSPQLAGVQETQYF,TGTGCCAGCAGCCCCCAACTAGCGGGGGTGCAAGAGACCCAGTACTTC
TRBJ2-7,TRBV18,.,.,CASSPRETSYEQYF,TGTGCCAGCTCACCACGCGAGACCTCCTACGAGCAGTACTTC
TRBJ2-5,TRBV4-1,.,.,CASSQAQPTGWYQETQYF,TGCGCCAGCAGCCAAGCCCAACCGACAGGATGGTACCAAGAGACCCAGTACTTC
TRBJ1-2,TRBV4-1,.,.,CASSQDQGSYGYTF,TGCGCCAGCAGCCAAGATCAAGGGAGCTATGGCTACACCTTC
TRBJ2-7,TRBV6-6,.,.,CASSFEPGYSYEQYF,TGTGCCAGCAGTTTCGAACCAGGATACTCCTACGAGCAGTACTTC
TRBJ2-1,TRBV7-6,TRBD1,.,CASSPGTGAYNEQFF,TGTGCCAGCAGCCCCGGGACAGGGGCCTACAATGAGCAGTTCTTC
TRBJ2-5,TRBV7-9,.,.,CASSSSQGQLETQYF,TGTGCCAGCAGTTCATCTCAGGGCCAGTTGGAGACCCAGTACTTC
TRBJ1-1,TRBV13,.,once,CASTPPRENTEAFF,TGTGCCAGCACTCCGCCCAGGGAGAACACTGAAGCTTTCTTT
TRBJ1-1,TRBV5-6,.,.,CASSLTGGGNTEAFF,TGTGCCAGCAGCCTGACTGGGGGAGGCAACACTGAAGCTTTCTTT
TRBJ1-5,TRBV18,.,.,CASSPSSTGIYSNQPQHF,TGTGCCAGCTCACCCTCATCTACAGGGATCTATAGCAATCAGCCCCAGCATTTT
TRBJ2-1,TRBV7-9,TRBD2,.,CASSRFGSGSSHEQFF,TGTGCCAGCAGCCGTTTCGGGAGCGGGAGTTCCCATGAGCAGTTCTTC
TRBJ2-3,TRBV5-4,TRBD2,.,CASSSASGVSTDTQYF,TGTGCCAGCAGCTCGGCTAGCGGGGTGAGCACAGATACGCAGTATTTT
TRBJ2-7,TRBV6-6,.,.,CASSVTVTYEQYF,TGTGCCAGCAGCGTGACGGTTACCTACGAGCAGTACTTC
TRBJ2-1,TRBV28,.,.,CASREGYNEQFF,TGTGCCAGCCGCGAGGGCTACAATGAGCAGTTCTTC
TRBJ2-7,TRBV7-9,TRBD2,.,CASSPEGGTKFYEQYF,TGTGCCAGCAGCCCCGAGGGCGGGACTAAGTTCTACGAGCAGTACTTC
TRBJ1-5,TRBV7-9,.,.,CASSGYGNQPQHF,TGTGCCAGCAGCGGGTATGGCAATCAGCCCCAGCATTTT
TRBJ1-1,TRBV28,.,.,CASSFGGNPEAFF,TGTGCCAGCAGTTTTGGAGGGAACCCTGAAGCTTTCTTT
TRBJ2-3,TRBV10-3,.,.,CAIRTTDTQYF,TGTGCCATCAGGACCACAGATACGCAGTATTTT
TRBJ1-2,TRBV4-3,.,.,CASSQDPDSPAHTF,TGCGCCAGCAGCCAAGATCCAGACAGTCCGGCCCACACCTTC
TRBJ2-2,TRBV27,TRBD2,.,CASSFRPAGVNTGELFF,TGTGCCAGCAGTTTCCGGCCAGCGGGGGTGAACACCGGGGAGCTGTTTTTT
TRBJ2-5,TRBV27,.,.,CASSLLDQETQYF,TGTGCCAGCAGTTTACTGGACCAAGAGACCCAGTACTTC
TRBJ2-2,TRBV27,TRBD2,.,CASSAGGTGELFF,TGTGCCAGCAGTGCGGGAGGAACCGGGGAGCTGTTTTTT
TRBJ1-1,TRBV7-8,TRBD1,.,CASSLFGTGGVTEAFF,TGTGCCAGCAGCTTATTCGGGACAGGGGGAGTCACTGAAGCTTTCTTT
TRBJ2-7,TRBV6-1,TRBD1,.,CASSHRTGGWEQYF,TGTGCCAGCAGTCACAGGACAGGGGGCTGGGAGCAGTACTTC
TRBJ2-5,TRBV29-1,.,.,CSVESTYSRSPHETQYF,TGCAGCGTTGAATCCACTTATTCGCGCTCCCCCCACGAGACCCAGTACTTC
TRBJ2-5,TRBV6-5,TRBD1,.,CASNPTGAGTQYF,TGTGCCAGCAACCCCACAGGGGCTGGGACCCAGTACTTC